The source of this TCR beta chain is a study of response to subunit inactivated influenza vaccine. General study results and limits: With each seasonal influenza vaccination, the authors suggested, few new T cells are recruited.

Concerning this clonotype: Antigen unknown.

TCRdb re-analysed the RT-PCR reads in MiXCR, keeping a single row per CDR3 protein. Of some 500,000 distinct CDR3 sequences in the sample, 16% are singletons; the top ten hold less than 4%. Germline V gene data show CDR1 as DFQATT and CDR2 as SNEGSKA (reference sequence). Trimming at V came to 5 bases and at J to 5 bases, leaving 5 bases not matched to a gene. The CDR3 extends over 13 amino acids. The sample consisted of CD4+ T cells sorted from PBMCs, taken 23 to 25 months after vaccination. This TCR was sampled from a man in his fifties or sixties who received an inactivated influenza vaccine. V usage is TRBV20-1 and J usage is TRBJ1-4; the match to TRBD1 covers 7 bases. The chain's CDR3 is CSASGTANEKLFF. The DNA of the CDR3 is TGCAGTGCTTCCGGGACAGCAAATGAAAAACTGTTTTTT.